This TCR beta chain was sequenced during a study of blood T cell repertoires in COVID-19. Looking at the study overall: The United States, Italy and Spain provided the acute and convalescent COVID-19 samples. Sources were T cells, B-cell-depleted T cells, or PBMCs; the material itself was cDNA or gDNA.

In the authors' workflow: Reference gene primer amplification gave nucleated cell count estimates. Here immunoSEQ multiplex PCR was the method, and the copy in TCRdb shows in-frame clones only, minus some. That table gives V, J and clone size, and the DNA gave D and trimming. The table has under 150,000 clones, roughly 80% seen once. The sequence came from a middle-aged man with acute or convalescent COVID-19. Sequencing was performed on peripheral blood.

CDR3: CASSLGQGSGNTIYF. CDR3 nucleotides: TGTGCCAGCAGCCTCGGTCAGGGTTCTGGAAACACCATATATTTT. V and J are TRBV7-8 and TRBJ1-3; maybe TRBD1 (5 bases). The CDR3 is 15 residues long. CDR1 is SGHVS, CDR2 FQNEAQ, per germline. V was pared by 5 bases and J by 1 base, with 12 bases between.